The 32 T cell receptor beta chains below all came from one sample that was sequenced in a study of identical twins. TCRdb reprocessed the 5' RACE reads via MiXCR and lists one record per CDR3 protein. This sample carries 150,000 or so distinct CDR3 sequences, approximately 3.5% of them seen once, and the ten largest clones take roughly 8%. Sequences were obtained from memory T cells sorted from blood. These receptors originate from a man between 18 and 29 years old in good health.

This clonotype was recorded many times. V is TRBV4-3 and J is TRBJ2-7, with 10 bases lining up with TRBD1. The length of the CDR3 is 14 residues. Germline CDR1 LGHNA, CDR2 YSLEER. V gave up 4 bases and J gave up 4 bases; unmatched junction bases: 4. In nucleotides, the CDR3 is TGCGCCAGCAGCCGGACAGGGGGAGGTTACGAGCAGTACTTC. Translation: CASSRTGGGYEQYF.

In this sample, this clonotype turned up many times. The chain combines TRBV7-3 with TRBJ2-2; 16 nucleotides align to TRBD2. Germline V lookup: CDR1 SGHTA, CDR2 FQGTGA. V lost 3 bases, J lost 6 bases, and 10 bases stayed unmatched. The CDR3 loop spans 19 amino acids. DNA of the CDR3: TGTGCCAGCAGCTTCAGGGCGGGACTAGCGGGAGGGCGCGCCGGGGAGCTGTTTTTT. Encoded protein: CASSFRAGLAGGRAGELFF. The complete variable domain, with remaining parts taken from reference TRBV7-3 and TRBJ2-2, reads GAGVSQTPSNKVTEKGKYVELRCDPISGHTALYWYRQSLGQGPEFLIYFQGTGAADDSGLPNDRFFAVRPEGSVSTLKIQRTERGDSAVYLCASSFRAGLAGGRAGELFFGEGSRLTVL.

CDR3 sequence: CASSLAQVRTQYF. The CDR3, as DNA: TGTGCCAGCAGCTTAGCCCAAGTAAGGACCCAGTACTTC. The J gene is TRBJ2-5, the V gene TRBV7-9; D is ambiguous. Between the trimmed V and J ends, which lost 0 bases and 7 bases, there was a span of 9 bases. Germline lookup yields CDR1 SEHNR and CDR2 FQNEAQ (reference sequence). This CDR3 has 13 residues.

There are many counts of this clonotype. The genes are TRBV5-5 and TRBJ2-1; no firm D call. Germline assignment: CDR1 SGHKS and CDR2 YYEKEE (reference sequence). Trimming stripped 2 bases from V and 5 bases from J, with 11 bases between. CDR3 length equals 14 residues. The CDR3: CASSFRNPNNEQFF. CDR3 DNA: TGTGCCAGCAGCTTTCGGAATCCAAACAATGAGCAGTTCTTC.

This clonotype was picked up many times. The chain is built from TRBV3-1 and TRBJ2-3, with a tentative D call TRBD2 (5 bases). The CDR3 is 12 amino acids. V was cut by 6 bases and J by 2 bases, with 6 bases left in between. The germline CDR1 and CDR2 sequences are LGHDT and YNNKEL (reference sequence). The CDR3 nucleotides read TGTGCCAGCAGAGCGGACACAGATACGCAGTATTTT. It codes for CASRADTDTQYF.

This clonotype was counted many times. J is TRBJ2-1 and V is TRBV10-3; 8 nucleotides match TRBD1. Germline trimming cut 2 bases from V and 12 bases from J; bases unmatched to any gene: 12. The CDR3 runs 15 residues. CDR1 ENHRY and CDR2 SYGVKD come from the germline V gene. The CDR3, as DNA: TGTGCCATCAGTGAGGAAGGACAGGGCCTCCGAGGGCAGTTCTTC. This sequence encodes CAISEEGQGLRGQFF.

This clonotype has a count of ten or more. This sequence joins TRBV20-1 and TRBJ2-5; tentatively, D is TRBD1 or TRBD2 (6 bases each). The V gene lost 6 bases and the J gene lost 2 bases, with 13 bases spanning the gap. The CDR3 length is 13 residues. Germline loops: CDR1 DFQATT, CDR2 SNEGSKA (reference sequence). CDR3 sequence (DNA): TGCAGTGCCGTAAGGAGGGGGCAAGAGACCCAGTACTTC. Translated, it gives CSAVRRGQETQYF.

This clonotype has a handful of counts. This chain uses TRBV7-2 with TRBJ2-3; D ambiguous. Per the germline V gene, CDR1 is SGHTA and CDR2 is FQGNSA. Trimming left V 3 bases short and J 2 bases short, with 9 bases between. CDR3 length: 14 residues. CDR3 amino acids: CASSFGGSTDTQYF. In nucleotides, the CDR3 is TGTGCCAGCAGCTTTGGCGGCTCCACAGATACGCAGTATTTT.

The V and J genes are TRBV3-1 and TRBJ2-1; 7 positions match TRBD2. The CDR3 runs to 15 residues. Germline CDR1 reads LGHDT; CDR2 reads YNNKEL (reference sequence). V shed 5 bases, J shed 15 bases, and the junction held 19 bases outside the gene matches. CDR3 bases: TGTGCCAGCAGCTACGGGACTCACTACACGGGAGGACGGTTCTTC. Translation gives CASSYGTHYTGGRFF.

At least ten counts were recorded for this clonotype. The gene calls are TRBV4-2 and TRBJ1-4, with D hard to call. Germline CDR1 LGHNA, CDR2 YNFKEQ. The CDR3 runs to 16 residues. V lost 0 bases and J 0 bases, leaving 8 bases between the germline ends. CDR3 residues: CASSQDPTTTNEKLFF. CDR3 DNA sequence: TGTGCCAGCAGCCAAGATCCGACCACAACTAATGAAAAACTGTTTTTT.

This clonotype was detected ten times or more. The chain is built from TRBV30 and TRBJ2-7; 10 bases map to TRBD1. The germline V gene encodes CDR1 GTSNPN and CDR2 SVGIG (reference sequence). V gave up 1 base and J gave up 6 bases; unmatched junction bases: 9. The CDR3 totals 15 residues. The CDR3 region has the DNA TGTGCCTGGAGTGGTGGGACAGGGGTTACGAGCGAGCAGTACTTC. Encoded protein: CAWSGGTGVTSEQYF.

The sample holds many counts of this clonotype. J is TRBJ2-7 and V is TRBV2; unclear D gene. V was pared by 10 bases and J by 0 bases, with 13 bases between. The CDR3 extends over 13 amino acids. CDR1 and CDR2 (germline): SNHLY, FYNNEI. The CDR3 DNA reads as TGTGCCATCACCTACTTAAGCTCCTACGAGCAGTACTTC. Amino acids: CAITYLSSYEQYF.

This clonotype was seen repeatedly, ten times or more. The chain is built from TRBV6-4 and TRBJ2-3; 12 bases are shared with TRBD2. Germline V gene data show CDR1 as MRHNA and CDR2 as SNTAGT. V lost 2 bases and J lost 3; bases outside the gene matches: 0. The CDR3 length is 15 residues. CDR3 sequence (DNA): TGTGCCAGCAGTGACGGGACTAGCGGGACAGATACGCAGTATTTT. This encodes CASSDGTSGTDTQYF.

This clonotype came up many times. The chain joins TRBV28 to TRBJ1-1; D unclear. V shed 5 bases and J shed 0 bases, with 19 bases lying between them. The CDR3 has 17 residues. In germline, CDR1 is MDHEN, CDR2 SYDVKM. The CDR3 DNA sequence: TGTGCCAGCAGTCCCCCAGTGGGGAGACTACTGAACACTGAAGCTTTCTTT. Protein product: CASSPPVGRLLNTEAFF.

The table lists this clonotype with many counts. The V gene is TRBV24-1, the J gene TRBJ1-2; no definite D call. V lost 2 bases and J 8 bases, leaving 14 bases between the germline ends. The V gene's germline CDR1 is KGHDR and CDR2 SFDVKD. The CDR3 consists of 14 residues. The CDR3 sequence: CATSDSARRLGYTF. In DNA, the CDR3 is TGTGCCACCAGTGATTCGGCTCGGCGGCTCGGCTACACCTTC.

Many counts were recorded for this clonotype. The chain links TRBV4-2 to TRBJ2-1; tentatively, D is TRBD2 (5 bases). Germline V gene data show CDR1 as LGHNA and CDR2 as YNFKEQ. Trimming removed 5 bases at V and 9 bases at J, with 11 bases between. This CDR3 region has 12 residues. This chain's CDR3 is CASSVPGFEQFF. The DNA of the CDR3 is TGTGCCAGCAGCGTCCCGGGGTTTGAGCAGTTCTTC.

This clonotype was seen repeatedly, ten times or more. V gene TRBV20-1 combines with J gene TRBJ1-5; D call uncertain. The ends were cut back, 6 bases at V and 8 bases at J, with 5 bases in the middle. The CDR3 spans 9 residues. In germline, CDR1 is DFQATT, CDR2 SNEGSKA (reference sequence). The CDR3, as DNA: TGCAGTGCCGGTAAGCCCCAGCATTTT. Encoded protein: CSAGKPQHF.

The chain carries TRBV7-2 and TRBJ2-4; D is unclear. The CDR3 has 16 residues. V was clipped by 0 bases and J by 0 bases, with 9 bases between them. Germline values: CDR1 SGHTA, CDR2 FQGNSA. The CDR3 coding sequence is TGTGCCAGCAGCTTAGCGAGAGAACTAGCCAAAAACATTCAGTACTTC. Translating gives CASSLARELAKNIQYF.

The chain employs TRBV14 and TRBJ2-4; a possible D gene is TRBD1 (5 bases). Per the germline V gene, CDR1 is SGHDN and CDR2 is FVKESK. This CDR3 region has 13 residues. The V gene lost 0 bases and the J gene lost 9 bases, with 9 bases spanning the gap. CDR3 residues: CASSQDRVAIQYF. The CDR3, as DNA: TGTGCCAGCAGCCAAGACAGGGTGGCCATTCAGTACTTC.

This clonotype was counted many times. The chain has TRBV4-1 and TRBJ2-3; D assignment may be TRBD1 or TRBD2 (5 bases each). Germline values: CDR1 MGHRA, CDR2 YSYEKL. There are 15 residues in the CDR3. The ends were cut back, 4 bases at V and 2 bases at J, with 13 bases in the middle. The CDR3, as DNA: TGCGCCAGCAGCCGGGACGAGAGGAACACAGATACGCAGTATTTT. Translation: CASSRDERNTDTQYF.

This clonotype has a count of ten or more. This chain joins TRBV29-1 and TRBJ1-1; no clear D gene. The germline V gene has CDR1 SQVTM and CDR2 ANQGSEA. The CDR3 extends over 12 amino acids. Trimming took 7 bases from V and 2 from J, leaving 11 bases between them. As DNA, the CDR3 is TGCAGCGCCAAAAGGGTTAACACTGAAGCTTTCTTT. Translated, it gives CSAKRVNTEAFF.

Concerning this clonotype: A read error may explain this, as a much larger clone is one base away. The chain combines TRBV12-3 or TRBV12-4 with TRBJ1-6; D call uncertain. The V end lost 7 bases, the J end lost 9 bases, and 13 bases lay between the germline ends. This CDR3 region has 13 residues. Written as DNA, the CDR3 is TGTGCCAGCACCGACGATGTCTCTTCACCCCTCCACTTT. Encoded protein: CASTDDVSSPLHF.

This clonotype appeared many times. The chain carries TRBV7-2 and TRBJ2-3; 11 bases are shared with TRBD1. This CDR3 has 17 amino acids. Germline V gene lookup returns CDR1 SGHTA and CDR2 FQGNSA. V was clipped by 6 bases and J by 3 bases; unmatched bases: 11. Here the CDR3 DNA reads TGTGCCAGCAGTACCACCGGGACAGGGGGAATGACAGATACGCAGTATTTT. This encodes CASSTTGTGGMTDTQYF.

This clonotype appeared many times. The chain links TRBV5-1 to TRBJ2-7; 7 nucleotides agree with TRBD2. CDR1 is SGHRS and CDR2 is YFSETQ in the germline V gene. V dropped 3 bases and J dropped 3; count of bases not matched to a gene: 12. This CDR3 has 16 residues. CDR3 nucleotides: TGCGCCAGCAGCTCCCCAGAGGGGACTACGGGCTACGAGCAGTACTTC. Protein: CASSSPEGTTGYEQYF.

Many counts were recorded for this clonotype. The CDR3 region has the DNA TGTGCCAGCAGTGAAGGCTACAGGGGAAAGGGCTACACCTTC. Residues: CASSEGYRGKGYTF. This chain uses TRBV2 with TRBJ1-2; 7 positions agree with TRBD1. Germline V gene sequence: CDR1 SNHLY, CDR2 FYNNEI. This CDR3 has 14 residues. V lost 1 base, J lost 8 bases, and 7 bases stayed unmatched.

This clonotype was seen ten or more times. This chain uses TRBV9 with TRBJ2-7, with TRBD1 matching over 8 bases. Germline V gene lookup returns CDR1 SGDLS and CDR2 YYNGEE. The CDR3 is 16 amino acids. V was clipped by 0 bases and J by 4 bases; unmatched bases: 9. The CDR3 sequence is CASSVEGGQGAYEQYV. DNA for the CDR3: TGTGCCAGCAGCGTAGAAGGAGGGCAGGGGGCGTACGAGCAGTACGTC.

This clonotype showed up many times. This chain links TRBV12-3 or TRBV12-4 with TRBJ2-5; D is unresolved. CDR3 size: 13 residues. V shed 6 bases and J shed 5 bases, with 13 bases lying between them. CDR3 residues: CASSRDRSETQYF. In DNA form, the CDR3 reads TGTGCCAGCAGCCGCGACCGCTCGGAGACCCAGTACTTC.

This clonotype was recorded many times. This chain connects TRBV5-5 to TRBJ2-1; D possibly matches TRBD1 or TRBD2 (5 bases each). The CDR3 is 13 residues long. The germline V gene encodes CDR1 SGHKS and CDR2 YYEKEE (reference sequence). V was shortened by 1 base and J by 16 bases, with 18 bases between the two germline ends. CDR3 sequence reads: CASSLSGRVPEFF. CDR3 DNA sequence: TGTGCCAGCAGCTTGTCAGGGCGGGTCCCTGAATTCTTC.

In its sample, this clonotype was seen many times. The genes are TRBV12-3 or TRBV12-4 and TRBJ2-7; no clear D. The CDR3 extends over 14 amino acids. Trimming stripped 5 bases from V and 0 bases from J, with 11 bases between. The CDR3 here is CASSRAASSYEQYF. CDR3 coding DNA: TGTGCCAGCAGTCGGGCTGCGAGCTCCTACGAGCAGTACTTC.

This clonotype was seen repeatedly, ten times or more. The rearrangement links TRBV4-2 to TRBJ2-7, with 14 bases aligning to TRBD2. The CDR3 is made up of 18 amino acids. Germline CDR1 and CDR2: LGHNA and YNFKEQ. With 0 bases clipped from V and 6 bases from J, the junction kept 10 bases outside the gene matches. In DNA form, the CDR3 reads TGTGCCAGCAGCCAAGATAGGAGAGGACTAGCGGGAGGCGGCGAGCAGTACTTC. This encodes CASSQDRRGLAGGGEQYF.

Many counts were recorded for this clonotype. The CDR3 spells CATSDRTGSKYNEQFF. The DNA of the CDR3 is TGTGCCACCAGTGATCGAACAGGGTCCAAATACAATGAGCAGTTCTTC. The rearrangement links TRBV24-1 to TRBJ2-1; tentative D call: TRBD1 (6 bases). The germline V and J ends were trimmed by 3 bases and 4 bases, with 15 bases remaining between them. CDR3 length: 16 residues. Germline CDR1 KGHDR, CDR2 SFDVKD.

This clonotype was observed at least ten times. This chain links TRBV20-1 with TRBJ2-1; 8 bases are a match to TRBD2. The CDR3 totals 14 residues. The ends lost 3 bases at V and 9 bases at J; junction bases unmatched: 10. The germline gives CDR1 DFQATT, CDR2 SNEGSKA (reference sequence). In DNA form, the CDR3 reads TGCAGTGCTAGGGAGCGGGAGCTTTATAGTGAGCAGTTCTTC. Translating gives CSARERELYSEQFF.